A selection of T cell receptor beta chains follows, all from one sample in a study of cytomegalovirus exposure and HLA in healthy donors. This table comes from immunoSEQ multiplex PCR, and its TCRdb copy is limited to in-frame clones, with some not included. The table shows 150,000 to 200,000 clones, with 81% occurring only once. The source material was PBMCs. These receptors were collected from a woman younger than 35 in good health and CMV-seropositive. CDR3s include the opening cysteine and the closing phenylalanine or tryptophan. Each record gives: CDR3 protein, CDR3 DNA, clone size, V gene, J gene, D gene, CDR3 length. The D gene is left open where the match is weak. Expanded clones get a size class; other rows say once, few or many, or leave the size out.

CASSYSEGGPQHF	TGTGCCAGCAGTTACTCGGAAGGCGGGCCCCAGCATTTT	-	TRBV6-6	TRBJ1-5	-	13
CASSPGTGSQPQHF	TGTGCCAGCAGCCCCGGGACAGGGAGTCAGCCCCAGCATTTT	-	TRBV7-2	TRBJ1-5	TRBD1	14
CASSYSAQYNSPLHF	TGTGCCAGCAGTTACTCCGCACAGTATAATTCACCCCTCCACTTT	few	TRBV6-6	TRBJ1-6	-	15
CAIRTGLYDTEAFF	TGCGCCATACGGACAGGGCTGTATGACACTGAAGCTTTCTTT	-	TRBV10-1	TRBJ1-1	TRBD1	14
CASSRDDSIGRYGYTF	TGTGCCAGCAGTCGTGACGACAGCATAGGCCGCTATGGCTACACCTTC	-	TRBV6-6	TRBJ1-2	-	16
CASSYTGDITGYTF	TGTGCCAGTAGCTATACAGGGGACATAACCGGCTACACCTTC	once	TRBV19	TRBJ1-2	TRBD1	14
CASSLMGGGSLDTQYF	TGTGCCAGCAGCTTAATGGGCGGGGGTTCGTTAGATACGCAGTATTTT	-	TRBV7-7	TRBJ2-3	TRBD2	16
CASSLYGRGTYNEQFF	TGTGCCAGCAGTTTATACGGGCGGGGAACCTACAATGAGCAGTTCTTC	-	TRBV28	TRBJ2-1	-	16
CASSLQGSGNTGELFF	TGCGCCAGCAGCTTGCAGGGGAGCGGAAACACCGGGGAGCTGTTCTTT	once	TRBV5-1	TRBJ2-2	-	16
CSAGQGYEQYF	TGCAGCGCTGGACAGGGCTACGAGCAGTACTTC	-	TRBV29-1	TRBJ2-7	TRBD1	11
CASRRTGVSTEAFF	TGTGCCAGCAGACGCACAGGGGTATCCACTGAAGCTTTCTTT	-	TRBV6-5	TRBJ1-1	TRBD1	14
CASRKETGIGEPQHF	TGTGCCAGCAGGAAAGAGACAGGCATCGGGGAGCCCCAGCATTTT	few	TRBV6-6	TRBJ1-5	-	15
CASSLGSYYANTEAFF	TGCGCCAGCAGCTTGGGGAGTTACTACGCGAACACTGAAGCTTTCTTT	-	TRBV5-1	TRBJ1-1	-	16
CAWSGDRTYGYTF	TGTGCCTGGAGTGGGGACAGGACTTATGGCTACACCTTC	-	TRBV30	TRBJ1-2	TRBD1	13
CASSPRPTGGDQPQHF	TGTGCCAGTAGTCCCAGGCCGACAGGGGGCGACCAGCCCCAGCATTTT	-	TRBV19	TRBJ1-5	TRBD1	16
CASSFLAGAYNEQFF	TGTGCCAGCAGTTTTTTAGCGGGGGCATACAATGAGCAGTTCTTC	once	TRBV6-5	TRBJ2-1	TRBD2	15
CAWSAGEETQYF	TGTGCCTGGAGTGCAGGGGAAGAGACCCAGTACTTC	-	TRBV30	TRBJ2-5	-	12
CASSGHPTGHTNSPLHF	TGTGCCAGCAGCGGCCACCCGACGGGACACACTAATTCACCCCTCCACTTT	-	TRBV9	TRBJ1-6	-	17
CASSFGVSYEQYF	TGTGCCAGCAGTTTCGGGGTATCCTACGAGCAGTACTTC	-	TRBV27	TRBJ2-7	-	13
CASSINSREVAGAYEQYF	TGTGCCAGTAGTATAAATTCGCGGGAGGTAGCGGGGGCCTACGAGCAGTACTTC	-	TRBV19	TRBJ2-7	TRBD2	18
CASSSAGATPTDTQYF	TGCGCCAGCAGCTCGGCGGGGGCTACCCCCACAGATACGCAGTATTTT	-	TRBV5-1	TRBJ2-3	-	16
CASSIIFYNEQFF	TGTGCCAGCAGCATTATTTTCTACAATGAGCAGTTCTTC	-	TRBV7-9	TRBJ2-1	-	13
CASSVGDFPIGGYTF	TGTGCCAGCAGCGTAGGGGACTTCCCGATAGGCGGCTACACCTTC	-	TRBV9	TRBJ1-2	-	15
CAISEYVGGSGEQYF	TGTGCCATCAGTGAGTACGTGGGGGGTTCGGGAGAGCAGTACTTC	-	TRBV10-3	TRBJ2-7	-	15
CASSWDIRTDTQYF	TGTGCCAGCAGCTGGGACATACGCACAGATACGCAGTATTTT	-	TRBV5-4	TRBJ2-3	-	14
CASSLSGKYEQYF	TGTGCCAGCAGTTTAAGCGGGAAATACGAGCAGTACTTC	few	TRBV27	TRBJ2-7	TRBD2	13
CASSEGGGYGYTF	TGTGCCAGCAGTGAAGGGGGAGGCTATGGCTACACCTTC	-	TRBV6-1	TRBJ1-2	-	13
CASSQSRQGRSRTEAFF	TGTGCCAGCTCTCAAAGTCGACAGGGGCGGAGTAGGACTGAAGCTTTCTTT	-	TRBV18	TRBJ1-1	TRBD1	17
CASSPPSLPTGEQYF	TGTGCCAGCTCACCACCGTCGTTACCGACAGGGGAGCAGTACTTC	-	TRBV18	TRBJ2-7	TRBD1	15
CASSSPGQNTEAFF	TGTGCCAGCAGTTCCCCAGGGCAGAACACTGAAGCTTTCTTT	-	TRBV6-5	TRBJ1-1	-	14